One sample yielded the 17 T cell receptor beta chains listed below, sequenced in a study of cytomegalovirus exposure and HLA in healthy donors. PCR employed 60 Vbeta and 13 Jbeta primers. Sequencing used immunoSEQ multiplex PCR; TCRdb keeps in-frame clones, though not all of them. The sample lists approximately 190,000 clones, about four fifths occurring once. Source material: PBMCs. The receptors here all came from a woman under 40 in good health and CMV-seropositive.

The chain has TRBV7-2 and TRBJ2-1; weak D call: TRBD1 (6 bases). The CDR3 is made up of 16 amino acids. V was clipped by 8 bases and J by 0 bases, with 17 bases between them. Germline V lookup: CDR1 SGHTA, CDR2 FQGNSA. The CDR3 DNA follows: TGTGCCAGCGGGGGCCGAAGCTTAACCTCCTACAATGAGCAGTTCTTC. Translated: CASGGRSLTSYNEQFF.

The V gene is TRBV6-6, the J gene TRBJ1-2; D is unclear. From germline, CDR1 is MNHNY and CDR2 SVGAGI (reference sequence). There are 12 residues in the CDR3. The V end was cut by 5 bases, the J end by 7 bases, with 11 bases between. Here the CDR3 reads CASSPTAAGYTF. The CDR3 DNA is TGTGCCAGCAGTCCCACGGCGGCTGGCTACACCTTC.

The table lists this clone with many counts. V usage is TRBV5-4 and J usage is TRBJ2-7; tentative D call: TRBD2 (6 bases). Germline V CDR1 and CDR2: SGHNT, YYREEE (reference sequence). CDR3 length: 14 amino acids. The germline V and J ends were trimmed by 2 bases and 2 bases, with 11 bases remaining between them. CDR3 sequence (DNA): TGTGCCAGCAGCTTTGGGACTGGTGCCTACGAGCAGTACTTC. Translated: CASSFGTGAYEQYF.

V and J are TRBV9 and TRBJ2-1; possibly TRBD2 for D (7 bases). The germline V gene encodes CDR1 SGDLS and CDR2 YYNGEE. V was trimmed by 0 bases and J by 11 bases, leaving 12 bases between them. The CDR3 is 13 amino acids. CDR3: CASSVVAGAKQFF. CDR3 nucleotides: TGTGCCAGCAGCGTAGTTGCGGGGGCGAAGCAGTTCTTC.

This chain joins TRBV6-5 and TRBJ1-5; 7 bases align to TRBD1. CDR1 is MNHEY, CDR2 SVGAGI, per germline. Trimming cost V 6 bases and J 5 bases; bases outside gene matches: 4. This CDR3 has 13 residues. The CDR3 reads CASRDRIDQPQHF. The CDR3 nucleotides are TGTGCCAGCAGGGACAGGATTGATCAGCCCCAGCATTTT.

The chain combines TRBV14 with TRBJ2-1; 11 bases line up with TRBD2. Germline loops: CDR1 SGHDN, CDR2 FVKESK. V lost 1 base, J lost 0 bases, and 8 bases stayed unmatched. CDR3 length: 19 amino acids. The DNA for the CDR3 is TGTGCCAGCAGCCAAGTAATGGGACTAGCGGACAGCTCCTACAATGAGCAGTTCTTC. The encoded protein is CASSQVMGLADSSYNEQFF.

The genes are TRBV10-2 and TRBJ1-5, with a weak D call TRBD1 (5 bases). There are 13 residues in the CDR3. Germline V gene lookup returns CDR1 WSHSY and CDR2 SAAADI. V was shortened by 6 bases and J by 5 bases, with 11 bases between the two germline ends. The CDR3 nucleotides read TGCGCCAGCAGGTCGGGACTTGATCAGCCCCAGCATTTT. Translated, it gives CASRSGLDQPQHF.

The chain joins TRBV27 to TRBJ2-7; D is uncertain. V lost 5 bases to trimming and J lost 9 bases, with 20 bases between them. Germline lookup yields CDR1 MNHEY and CDR2 SMNVEV (reference sequence). The CDR3 is made up of 14 amino acids. The CDR3 sequence is CASSPTAPYDGQYF. The CDR3 DNA follows: TGTGCCAGCAGTCCAACAGCACCCTACGATGGGCAGTACTTC.

The gene calls are TRBV27 and TRBJ1-6, with D possibly matching TRBD1 (6 bases). Trimming cost V 6 bases and J 7 bases, with 13 bases left between them. Germline V lookup: CDR1 MNHEY, CDR2 SMNVEV (reference sequence). The CDR3 is 14 amino acids. DNA for the CDR3: TGTGCCAGCAGCCCGGCCAGGGGAAATTCACCCCTCCACTTT. Its translation is CASSPARGNSPLHF.

V is TRBV7-8 and J is TRBJ1-1; D is possibly TRBD1 (6 bases). Trimming removed 5 bases from V and 4 bases from J, with 14 bases in between. CDR3 length: 14 amino acids. Germline V gene lookup returns CDR1 SGHVS and CDR2 FQNEAQ. For the CDR3, the DNA is TGTGCCAGCAGCAACTTGGTGGACAGCACTGAAGCTTTCTTT. Translation gives CASSNLVDSTEAFF.

CDR3 residues: CASSPLLAGITDTQYF. For the CDR3, the DNA is TGTGCCAGCTCACCATTATTAGCGGGAATCACAGATACGCAGTATTTT. The chain uses TRBV18 and TRBJ2-3; 8 positions match TRBD2. Germline values: CDR1 KGHSH, CDR2 LQKENI. This CDR3 is built from 16 residues. V lost 2 bases, J lost 2 bases, and 6 bases stayed unmatched.

The CDR3 spells CASSPRTGRAYNSPLHF. The CDR3 bases are TGTGCCAGCAGTCCCCGGACAGGGCGCGCCTATAATTCACCCCTCCACTTT. The chain employs TRBV27 and TRBJ1-6; 8 nucleotides agree with TRBD1. CDR3 size: 17 residues. Germline trimming cut 5 bases from V and 2 bases from J; bases unmatched to any gene: 8. The germline gives CDR1 MNHEY, CDR2 SMNVEV (reference sequence).

V usage is TRBV28 and J usage is TRBJ2-1, with 9 bases identical to TRBD2. Trimming took 5 bases from V and 9 from J; bases not matched to a gene: 17. Germline V gene lookup returns CDR1 MDHEN and CDR2 SYDVKM. This CDR3 has 17 residues. The CDR3 region has the DNA TGTGCCAGCAGTCCCCAATCCGAGCGGGAGGTACGGGGTGAGCAGTTCTTC. This translates into CASSPQSEREVRGEQFF.

V gene TRBV7-2 combines with J gene TRBJ1-1; D may be TRBD1 (5 bases). Trimming stripped 5 bases from V and 0 bases from J, with 22 bases between. The length of the CDR3 is 18 residues. Germline loops: CDR1 SGHTA, CDR2 FQGNSA. DNA for the CDR3: TGTGCCAGCAGCGGGGGGAGAGCCCTTATACGAATGAACACTGAAGCTTTCTTT. This encodes CASSGGRALIRMNTEAFF.

This chain connects TRBV7-8 to TRBJ2-7, with 15 bases identical to TRBD2. The ends lost 4 bases at V and 4 bases at J; junction bases unmatched: 2. The CDR3 sequence is 15 residues long. Per germline, CDR1 SGHVS and CDR2 FQNEAQ. The CDR3 DNA reads as TGTGCCAGCAGCTCCGGACTAGCGGGAGGGTACGAGCAGTACTTC. Translated: CASSSGLAGGYEQYF.

This clone was detected once. V is TRBV28 and J is TRBJ2-5, with D possibly being TRBD1 (6 bases). Germline CDR1 reads MDHEN; CDR2 reads SYDVKM. V lost 10 bases and J 4 bases, leaving 22 bases between the germline ends. The CDR3 extends over 15 amino acids. CDR3 bases: TGTGCCACGACACCTTTACTTAGAGGGGGAGAGACCCAGTACTTC. Amino acids: CATTPLLRGGETQYF.

The chain employs TRBV27 and TRBJ2-5; TRBD1 matches 9 bases. This CDR3 region has 16 residues. Losses at the gene ends were 4 bases for V and 9 bases for J; bases not matched to a gene: 15. CDR1 is MNHEY and CDR2 is SMNVEV in the germline V gene (reference sequence). The CDR3 DNA is TGTGCCAGCAGTTCCCGGGACAGGGTGATCCCGGAGGCCCAGTACTTC. Residues: CASSSRDRVIPEAQYF.